The 29 T cell receptor beta chains listed next were all sequenced from one sample in a study of shared clonotypes between healthy human individuals. Assay: immunoSEQ multiplex PCR; the TCRdb copy retains only in-frame clones and omits some. The sample includes roughly 1,800,000 clones, approximately 95% of them seen just once. As defined, naive CD8 cells were CD45RO-negative and positively selected for CCR7, with terminally differentiated effector memory CD45RA+ cells excluded. Sequenced sample: naive CD8+ T cells sorted from blood. Every receptor here comes from a man between 18 and 35 years old in good health.

In its sample, this clone was seen once. The CDR3 sequence: CASSLFLGSEQYF. The CDR3 DNA follows: TGTGCCAGCAGCTTATTTTTAGGGTCCGAGCAGTACTTC. The rearrangement links TRBV7-3 to TRBJ2-7, with D hard to call. The V gene's germline CDR1 is SGHTA and CDR2 FQGTGA. With 2 bases removed from V and 6 bases from J, the gap between germline ends came to 11 bases. The CDR3 extends over 13 amino acids.

The rearrangement joins TRBV9 to TRBJ2-1; unclear D gene. Trimming pared 4 bases from V and 8 bases from J, leaving 22 bases between. The CDR3 length is 16 residues. CDR1 and CDR2 (germline): SGDLS, YYNGEE. CDR3 nucleotide sequence: TGTGCCAGCAGCTTTAACAAGGCATCGGCGACGTATGAGCAGTTCTTC. Translation: CASSFNKASATYEQFF.

The chain uses TRBV6-6 and TRBJ1-5; a possible D gene is TRBD1 (6 bases). CDR3 length: 13 residues. The V gene lost 8 bases and the J gene lost 0 bases, with 8 bases spanning the gap. The germline CDR1 and CDR2 sequences are MNHNY and SVGAGI (reference sequence). CDR3 bases: TGTGCCAGCGTGGACAGTAGCAATCAGCCCCAGCATTTT. It codes for CASVDSSNQPQHF.

The CDR3 DNA reads TGTGCCAGCAGTCACCTTACCGGGACAGACTCCTACGAGCAGTACTTC. It encodes CASSHLTGTDSYEQYF. The chain has TRBV28 and TRBJ2-7; 7 nucleotides line up with TRBD1. V shed 5 bases and J 0 bases; nucleotides not matched to a gene: 10. The CDR3 spans 16 residues. Germline V lookup: CDR1 MDHEN, CDR2 SYDVKM.

This chain joins TRBV5-4 and TRBJ2-2; D might be TRBD1 or TRBD2, each matching 6 bases. This CDR3 contains 16 residues. Germline V gives CDR1 SGHNT, CDR2 YYREEE (reference sequence). Trimming left V 3 bases short and J 0 bases short, with 12 bases between. In DNA form, the CDR3 reads TGTGCCAGCAGCTCCTCGGGGGCCTCGAACACCGGGGAGCTGTTTTTT. Its translation is CASSSSGASNTGELFF.

The V gene is TRBV6-1, the J gene TRBJ1-5; weak D call: TRBD1 (5 bases). Germline CDR1 MNHNS, CDR2 SASEGT. Trimming removed 2 bases from V and 1 base from J, with 12 bases in between. The CDR3 consists of 16 residues. DNA for the CDR3: TGTGCCAGCAGTGAAAGCCCGGGACTCAGCAATCAGCCCCAGCATTTT. Its translation is CASSESPGLSNQPQHF.

The rearrangement links TRBV19 to TRBJ1-6; D possibly corresponds to TRBD1 (5 bases). The CDR3 extends over 14 amino acids. CDR1 and CDR2 from the germline V gene are LNHDA and SQIVND (reference sequence). The ends were cut back, 3 bases at V and 10 bases at J, with 13 bases in the middle. CDR3 sequence (DNA): TGTGCCAGTAGTATGCAGGGAGGATACTCACCCCTCCACTTT. Its translation: CASSMQGGYSPLHF.

This chain uses TRBV27 with TRBJ1-2; possibly TRBD1 for D (5 bases). The CDR3 is 14 residues long. V lost 6 bases to trimming and J lost 3 bases, with 14 bases between them. Per germline, CDR1 MNHEY and CDR2 SMNVEV (reference sequence). CDR3 region: CASRTAGDYYGYTF. For the CDR3, the DNA is TGTGCCAGCAGAACCGCGGGGGACTACTATGGCTACACCTTC.

The CDR3 protein is CASSQDSARGPNEQYF. The CDR3 region has the DNA TGCGCCAGCAGCCAAGATTCGGCCAGGGGGCCCAACGAGCAGTACTTC. The rearrangement uses TRBV4-3 and TRBJ2-7; 8 bases agree with TRBD1. This CDR3 region has 16 residues. The V and J ends lost 0 bases and 5 bases, in that order; junction bases with no gene match: 9. Germline CDR1 is LGHNA and CDR2 is YSLEER.

This clone was seen a single time. The chain is built from TRBV28 and TRBJ1-2; possibly TRBD1 for D (6 bases). The germline V and J ends were trimmed by 5 bases and 8 bases, with 18 bases remaining between them. This CDR3 has 14 amino acids. Germline values: CDR1 MDHEN, CDR2 SYDVKM. CDR3 in DNA: TGTGCCAGCAGTGCCGGTTTGGGGGCAGAGGGCTACACCTTC. Translated, it gives CASSAGLGAEGYTF.

The chain joins TRBV7-8 to TRBJ2-7; D is perhaps TRBD1 (5 bases). Germline-derived CDR1 and CDR2 are SGHVS and FQNEAQ. Trimming removed 1 base at V and 3 bases at J, with 13 bases between. CDR3 length: 15 residues. Here the CDR3 reads CASSLDSDTLYEQYF. CDR3 in DNA: TGTGCCAGCAGCTTAGATTCGGACACACTCTACGAGCAGTACTTC.

This clone has just one count. The sample carries other DNA sequences with the same CDR3. The gene calls are TRBV28 and TRBJ1-1, with no clear D. CDR3 size: 13 residues. Germline loops: CDR1 MDHEN, CDR2 SYDVKM. V lost 3 bases, J lost 3 bases, and 8 bases lay in between. The CDR3 sequence: CASSFRLDTEAFF. CDR3 DNA sequence: TGTGCCAGCAGTTTCAGGTTGGACACTGAAGCTTTCTTT.

The V call is TRBV19, the J call TRBJ1-6, with D tentatively TRBD1 (5 bases). Germline loops: CDR1 LNHDA, CDR2 SQIVND (reference sequence). The ends were cut back, 3 bases at V and 8 bases at J, with 17 bases in the middle. There are 16 residues in the CDR3. As DNA, the CDR3 is TGTGCCAGTAGTATGCTTTGGACGGGAGGGGATTCACCCCTCCACTTT. Its translation is CASSMLWTGGDSPLHF.

Turning to this clone: The sample contains more than one DNA sequence encoding this CDR3. The chain links TRBV27 to TRBJ1-6, with D uncertain. Germline CDR1 is MNHEY and CDR2 is SMNVEV (reference sequence). The CDR3 has 13 residues. The V end was cut by 3 bases, the J end by 3 bases, with 3 bases between. In DNA form, the CDR3 reads TGTGCCAGCAGTTTTGGCTATAATTCACCCCTCCACTTT. It codes for CASSFGYNSPLHF.

The chain employs TRBV29-1 and TRBJ1-2; D is possibly TRBD1 (6 bases). The germline V gene encodes CDR1 SQVTM and CDR2 ANQGSEA. The CDR3 is 17 amino acids. V dropped 3 bases and J dropped 0 bases, with 20 bases sitting between them. The CDR3 spells CSVDTQGPRGSNYGYTF. CDR3 nucleotide sequence: TGCAGCGTTGATACCCAAGGCCCCAGGGGTTCTAACTATGGCTACACCTTC.

The gene calls are TRBV7-9 and TRBJ1-3; D not certain. CDR1 and CDR2 from the germline V gene are SEHNR and FQNEAQ (reference sequence). V was cut by 2 bases and J by 0 bases, with 8 bases left in between. This CDR3 region has 15 residues. This CDR3 is CASSLFPSSGNTIYF. CDR3 bases: TGTGCCAGCAGCTTATTTCCGAGCTCTGGAAACACCATATATTTT.

This clone occurred once. The CDR3 coding sequence is TGTGCCTGGAGTCAACCGGACGGTGATCAGCCCCAGCATTTT. Translating it yields CAWSQPDGDQPQHF. The chain couples TRBV30 to TRBJ1-5; no firm D call. This CDR3 has 14 residues. Deletions cut 2 bases from V and 5 bases from J, with 13 bases between. Per germline, CDR1 GTSNPN and CDR2 SVGIG (reference sequence).

The genes are TRBV5-1 and TRBJ2-1; 9 bases are a match to TRBD2. The CDR3 totals 17 residues. Germline V CDR1 and CDR2: SGHRS, YFSETQ. The V gene end was trimmed by 0 bases and the J gene end by 5 bases; junction bases not matched to a gene: 9. Written as DNA, the CDR3 is TGCGCCAGCAGCTTGGCCAGGGCGGGAGGGGTGAACAATGAGCAGTTCTTC. This encodes CASSLARAGGVNNEQFF.

J is TRBJ1-1 and V is TRBV29-1; 7 bases align to TRBD1. This CDR3 region has 14 residues. Trimming at V came to 6 bases and at J to 0 bases, leaving 7 bases not matched to a gene. CDR1 is SQVTM and CDR2 is ANQGSEA in the germline V gene. Here the CDR3 reads CSVENRGLNTEAFF. The CDR3 DNA is TGCAGCGTGGAGAACAGGGGATTGAACACTGAAGCTTTCTTT.

This chain connects TRBV28 to TRBJ2-7; D remains ambiguous. Per germline, CDR1 MDHEN and CDR2 SYDVKM. V was shortened by 5 bases and J by 0 bases, with 5 bases between the two germline ends. The CDR3 is made up of 12 amino acids. CDR3 bases: TGTGCCAGCAGTATTAGCTCCTACGAGCAGTACTTC. Amino acids: CASSISSYEQYF. The variable domain in full, with the rest retrieved from reference TRBV28 and TRBJ2-7, is DVKVTQSSRYLVKRTGEKVFLECVQDMDHENMFWYRQDPGLGLRLIYFSYDVKMKEKGDIPEGYSVSREKKERFSLILESASTNQTSMYLCASSISSYEQYFGPGTRLTVT.

The chain uses TRBV9 and TRBJ2-7, with D unclear. V was pared by 3 bases and J by 4 bases, with 11 bases between. The CDR3 has 13 residues. In germline, CDR1 is SGDLS, CDR2 YYNGEE. The DNA for the CDR3 is TGTGCCAGCAGCGCGGGTCCAATGTACGAGCAGTACTTC. Protein: CASSAGPMYEQYF.

The count of this clone is one. The CDR3 nucleotides read TGTGCCAGCAGGTCCGGCCGCTTAGCCAAAAACATTCAGTACTTC. Its protein product is CASRSGRLAKNIQYF. V usage is TRBV28 and J usage is TRBJ2-4; D uncertain. Trimming cost V 6 bases and J 0 bases, with 12 bases left between them. The CDR3 loop spans 15 amino acids. Germline assignment: CDR1 MDHEN and CDR2 SYDVKM.

This clone was seen once. The rearrangement links TRBV6-1 to TRBJ1-6, with D hard to call. The V gene's germline CDR1 is MNHNS and CDR2 SASEGT. The length of the CDR3 is 16 residues. The V and J ends lost 2 bases and 2 bases respectively, with 10 bases between them. The CDR3 coding sequence is TGTGCCAGCAGTGAAACTAGGGCAGCCTATAATTCACCCCTCCACTTT. Amino acid sequence: CASSETRAAYNSPLHF.

Details on this clone: The identical CDR3 is also encoded by other nucleotide sequences in the sample. The DNA of the CDR3 is TGTGCCAGCAGCTTTTCAGGGGCGAACACCGGGGAGCTGTTTTTT. Amino acids: CASSFSGANTGELFF. The rearrangement links TRBV7-9 to TRBJ2-2, with a weak D call TRBD1 (6 bases). Germline lookup yields CDR1 SEHNR and CDR2 FQNEAQ (reference sequence). CDR3 length equals 15 residues. Trimming left V 3 bases short and J 0 bases short, with 8 bases between.

The chain uses TRBV4-1 and TRBJ2-7, with D maybe TRBD2 (5 bases). Germline V gene lookup returns CDR1 MGHRA and CDR2 YSYEKL. This CDR3 has 15 residues. Between the trimmed V and J ends, which lost 1 base and 4 bases, there was a span of 14 bases. CDR3 amino acids: CASSQGGLEWYEQYF. CDR3 nucleotide sequence: TGCGCCAGCAGCCAAGGAGGACTGGAATGGTACGAGCAGTACTTC.

This chain connects TRBV6-6 to TRBJ1-5; TRBD1 matches at 7 bases. This CDR3 region has 14 residues. V shed 7 bases and J 7 bases; nucleotides not matched to a gene: 10. Germline CDR1 reads MNHNY; CDR2 reads SVGAGI (reference sequence). CDR3 in DNA: TGTGCCAGCAAAAGACAGGGTGTTTACCAGCCCCAGCATTTT. It is translated as CASKRQGVYQPQHF.

The V call is TRBV6-6, the J call TRBJ1-2; possibly TRBD1 for D (6 bases). The CDR3 consists of 13 residues. Trimming cost V 7 bases and J 7 bases, with 16 bases left between them. Germline CDR1 and CDR2: MNHNY and SVGAGI (reference sequence). CDR3 region: CASIEGGISGYTF. Written as DNA, the CDR3 is TGTGCCAGCATAGAGGGGGGGATCTCTGGCTACACCTTC.

V usage is TRBV13 and J usage is TRBJ2-3, with D tentatively TRBD1 or TRBD2 (5 bases each). V lost 4 bases and J lost 6, with 14 bases in between. Germline values: CDR1 PRHDT, CDR2 FYEKMQ (reference sequence). The CDR3 length is 14 residues. CDR3 loop: CASSSPRAGDTQYF. CDR3 nucleotides: TGTGCCAGCAGCTCCCCGAGGGCAGGGGATACGCAGTATTTT. Together with reference TRBV13 and TRBJ2-3, the CDR3 gives the full variable domain: AAGVIQSPRHLIKEKRETATLKCYPIPRHDTVYWYQQGPGQDPQFLISFYEKMQSDKGSIPDRFSAQQFSDYHSELNMSSLELGDSALYFCASSSPRAGDTQYFGPGTRLTVL.

The V gene is TRBV11-2, the J gene TRBJ2-7, with D possibly matching TRBD2 (7 bases). V dropped 5 bases and J dropped 6 bases, with 8 bases sitting between them. The germline gives CDR1 SGHAT, CDR2 FQNNGV. The CDR3 covers 11 residues. As DNA, the CDR3 is TGTGCCAGCAGCGGGGGGGCCGAGCAGTACTTC. Its protein product is CASSGGAEQYF.